The 23 T cell receptor beta chains below all came from one sample that was sequenced in a study of T-cell memory formation after mild COVID-19. TCRdb reprocessed the 5' RACE reads via MiXCR and lists one record per CDR3 protein. Found here are approximately 240,000 distinct CDR3 sequences, approximately 16% of them singletons; the top ten hold approximately 3.4%. The sequenced sample consisted of PBMCs or a T cell subset sorted from them (not recorded which). Source of these receptors: a man in his late teens or twenties who had mild COVID-19 (a few samples of this study predate the infection). Cell type and time point are not known.

The chain couples TRBV5-4 to TRBJ1-1; weak D call: TRBD1 (6 bases). Germline-derived CDR1 and CDR2 are SGHNT and YYREEE (reference sequence). The CDR3 runs to 14 residues. Trimming took off 9 bases at V and 1 base at J, with 16 bases between the two ends. The CDR3 loop reads CATSQGLENTEAFF. CDR3 in DNA: TGTGCCACCTCACAGGGTTTGGAGAACACTGAAGCTTTCTTT.

This clonotype was recorded a few times. The chain couples TRBV4-3 to TRBJ2-3; no clear D. Per the germline V gene, CDR1 is LGHNA and CDR2 is YSLEER. Trimming removed 5 bases at V and 3 bases at J, with 18 bases between. The CDR3 is 16 residues long. The CDR3 DNA follows: TGCGCCAGCAGCAAGGCCCCATTTCCTGTGACAGATACGCAGTATTTT. As protein: CASSKAPFPVTDTQYF.

This clonotype was detected only a few times. The J gene is TRBJ1-1, the V gene TRBV6-1; a weak D match, TRBD1 (6 bases). The CDR3 runs 14 residues. Trimming stripped 0 bases from V and 4 bases from J, with 9 bases between. Germline loops: CDR1 MNHNS, CDR2 SASEGT. The CDR3 loop is CASSEAGRGTEAFF. The CDR3 region has the DNA TGTGCCAGCAGTGAAGCGGGCAGGGGCACTGAAGCTTTCTTT.

The chain couples TRBV7-9 to TRBJ1-6; D is undetermined. Germline V gives CDR1 SEHNR, CDR2 FQNEAQ (reference sequence). The CDR3 consists of 13 residues. Between the trimmed V and J ends, which lost 3 bases and 8 bases, there was a span of 8 bases. DNA for the CDR3: TGTGCCAGCAGCTTTTCTGACTATTCACCCCTCCACTTT. Translated, it gives CASSFSDYSPLHF. Full variable domain (rest looked up from reference TRBV7-9 and TRBJ1-6): DTGVSQNPRHKITKRGQNVTFRCDPISEHNRLYWYRQTLGQGPEFLTYFQNEAQLEKSRLLSDRFSAERPKGSFSTLEIQRTEQGDSAMYLCASSFSDYSPLHFGNGTRLTVT.

V and J are TRBV2 and TRBJ1-5, with unresolved D. Germline lookup yields CDR1 SNHLY and CDR2 FYNNEI. The CDR3 extends over 16 amino acids. Deletions cut 1 base from V and 4 bases from J, with 14 bases between. The CDR3 reads CASSEDASELNQPQHF. The CDR3 coding sequence is TGTGCCAGCAGTGAAGATGCGTCAGAACTAAATCAGCCCCAGCATTTT.

The chain combines TRBV7-2 with TRBJ1-2; 8 bases match TRBD1. This CDR3 is built from 15 residues. Per germline, CDR1 SGHTA and CDR2 FQGNSA. The junction had 6 bases not matched to a gene; V was cut back by 3 bases and J by 3 bases. For the CDR3, the DNA is TGTGCCAGCAGCTTTGACAGGGGACGGTACTATGGCTACACCTTC. Translating gives CASSFDRGRYYGYTF.

This clonotype was counted only a few times. J is TRBJ1-5 and V is TRBV7-2, with 8 bases that match TRBD1. The germline V gene has CDR1 SGHTA and CDR2 FQGNSA. This CDR3 contains 13 residues. The junction had 5 bases not matched to a gene; V was cut back by 7 bases and J by 6 bases. CDR3 sequence reads: CASTDRGGQPQHF. CDR3 DNA sequence: TGTGCCAGCACCGACAGGGGAGGTCAGCCCCAGCATTTT. Filled out from reference TRBV7-2 and TRBJ1-5, the complete variable domain reads GAGVSQSPSNKVTEKGKDVELRCDPISGHTALYWYRQSLGQGLEFLIYFQGNSAPDKSGLPSDRFSAERTGGSVSTLTIQRTQQEDSAVYLCASTDRGGQPQHFGDGTRLSIL.

The V call is TRBV7-9, the J call TRBJ2-3; maybe TRBD2 (7 bases). CDR1 and CDR2 from the germline V gene are SEHNR and FQNEAQ (reference sequence). The CDR3 covers 16 residues. The V end was cut by 5 bases, the J end by 5 bases, with 20 bases between. The CDR3 DNA reads as TGTGCCAGCAGCACCAATCGGGGGGCCGGGGGAGATACGCAGTATTTT. Translated: CASSTNRGAGGDTQYF. The complete variable domain, with remaining parts taken from reference TRBV7-9 and TRBJ2-3, reads DTGVSQNPRHKITKRGQNVTFRCDPISEHNRLYWYRQTLGQGPEFLTYFQNEAQLEKSRLLSDRFSAERPKGSFSTLEIQRTEQGDSAMYLCASSTNRGAGGDTQYFGPGTRLTVL.

This clonotype was seen many times. This chain connects TRBV6-2 or TRBV6-3 to TRBJ1-2; 7 bases are shared with TRBD1. The V gene's germline CDR1 is MNHEY and CDR2 SVGEGT. CDR3 length equals 14 residues. V lost 7 bases and J lost 2; bases outside the gene matches: 7. In DNA, the CDR3 is TGTGCCAGCACCGAACCCAGGGGGAACTATGGCTACACCTTC. Protein product: CASTEPRGNYGYTF.

The genes are TRBV3-1 and TRBJ2-7; D gene unclear. The germline V gene has CDR1 LGHDT and CDR2 YNNKEL (reference sequence). There are 13 residues in the CDR3. Trimming left V 2 bases short and J 4 bases short, with 9 bases between. This CDR3 is CASSQIEEYEQYF. The CDR3 nucleotides read TGTGCCAGCAGCCAAATAGAGGAATACGAGCAGTACTTC.

At least ten counts were recorded for this clonotype. This chain connects TRBV27 to TRBJ1-6, with D maybe TRBD1 (5 bases). Germline-derived CDR1 and CDR2 are MNHEY and SMNVEV (reference sequence). V was cut by 3 bases and J by 11 bases, with 14 bases left in between. CDR3 length: 14 residues. The CDR3 here is CASSFTPPGTPLHF. The CDR3, as DNA: TGTGCCAGCAGTTTTACCCCCCCAGGGACACCCCTCCACTTT.

The V gene is TRBV7-2, the J gene TRBJ2-3, with 7 bases identical to TRBD2. The CDR3 loop spans 16 amino acids. CDR1 and CDR2 (germline): SGHTA, FQGNSA. V was clipped by 5 bases and J by 2 bases; unmatched bases: 10. DNA for the CDR3: TGTGCCAGCAGCCCGATGCTAGCGGCCAACACAGATACGCAGTATTTT. Protein sequence: CASSPMLAANTDTQYF.

The sample holds a few counts of this clonotype. The chain uses TRBV5-1 and TRBJ2-7; D is uncertain. Looked up from germline, CDR1 is SGHRS and CDR2 is YFSETQ. The CDR3 has 13 residues. The V gene lost 4 bases and the J gene lost 3 bases, with 11 bases spanning the gap. For the CDR3, the DNA is TGCGCCAGCAGCCTCCATGGGTTCTACGAGCAGTACTTC. This translates into CASSLHGFYEQYF.

This clonotype was observed a few times. The chain couples TRBV27 to TRBJ2-3; 8 nucleotides agree with TRBD1. This CDR3 has 14 amino acids. Germline assignment: CDR1 MNHEY and CDR2 SMNVEV (reference sequence). J gave up 2 bases and V 6 bases, and 4 bases lay outside the gene matches. The DNA for the CDR3 is TGTGCCAGCAGACAGGGGGGAGTCACAGATACGCAGTATTTT. It translates to CASRQGGVTDTQYF.

This clonotype was detected only a few times. CDR3 amino acids: CSVEERGDTQYF. CDR3 nucleotides: TGCAGCGTTGAAGAAAGGGGAGATACGCAGTATTTT. This rearrangement joins TRBV29-1 to TRBJ2-3; possibly TRBD1 for D (5 bases). The CDR3 is made up of 12 amino acids. V was pared by 0 bases and J by 5 bases, with 6 bases between. Germline CDR1 and CDR2: SQVTM and ANQGSEA.

This clonotype was seen only a few times. This rearrangement joins TRBV18 to TRBJ2-6; TRBD1 agrees at 7 bases. With 3 bases clipped from V and 4 bases from J, the junction kept 6 bases outside the gene matches. This CDR3 spans 16 amino acids. Germline lookup yields CDR1 KGHSH and CDR2 LQKENI. The CDR3 DNA reads as TGTGCCAGCTCACCTCGACAGGGCGCCGGGGCCAACGTCCTGACTTTC. It translates to CASSPRQGAGANVLTF.

The chain recombines TRBV7-2 with TRBJ2-4, with TRBD2 matching over 11 bases. The V gene end was trimmed by 3 bases and the J gene end by 5 bases; junction bases not matched to a gene: 0. CDR3 length equals 14 residues. The germline V gene has CDR1 SGHTA and CDR2 FQGNSA. The CDR3 sequence is CASSFSGGENIQYF. DNA for the CDR3: TGTGCCAGCAGCTTTAGCGGGGGGGAAAACATTCAGTACTTC.

This clonotype was detected ten times or more. The chain is built from TRBV5-1 and TRBJ2-1; 8 bases fit TRBD2. The V segment lost 0 bases and the J segment 5 bases; nucleotides outside the gene matches: 10. This CDR3 spans 17 amino acids. Germline-derived CDR1 and CDR2 are SGHRS and YFSETQ. The CDR3 reads CASSLVRSRGGNNEQFF. In DNA form, the CDR3 reads TGCGCCAGCAGCTTGGTGAGGAGCCGGGGGGGAAACAATGAGCAGTTCTTC.

This rearrangement joins TRBV7-8 to TRBJ2-3, with D possibly TRBD1 on 6 matching bases. Trimming shortened V by 5 bases and J by 1 base, and 10 bases separated the two germline ends. This CDR3 contains 14 residues. Looked up from germline, CDR1 is SGHVS and CDR2 is FQNEAQ. CDR3 amino acids: CASSPNRGTDTQYF. CDR3 in DNA: TGTGCCAGCAGCCCAAACAGGGGCACAGATACGCAGTATTTT.

This rearrangement joins TRBV7-2 to TRBJ2-1, with unresolved D. Germline V gene lookup returns CDR1 SGHTA and CDR2 FQGNSA. V gave up 1 base and J gave up 2 bases, with 9 bases separating them. CDR3 size: 15 residues. The CDR3 region has the DNA TGTGCCAGCAGCTTAGGGGGTACAACCTACAATGAGCAGTTCTTC. It yields the protein CASSLGGTTYNEQFF. The complete variable domain, with remaining parts taken from reference TRBV7-2 and TRBJ2-1, reads GAGVSQSPSNKVTEKGKDVELRCDPISGHTALYWYRQSLGQGLEFLIYFQGNSAPDKSGLPSDRFSAERTGGSVSTLTIQRTQQEDSAVYLCASSLGGTTYNEQFFGPGTRLTVL.

This clonotype has more than one count but fewer than ten. The chain has TRBV11-2 and TRBJ2-5; 10 nucleotides match TRBD2. Germline-derived CDR1 and CDR2 are SGHAT and FQNNGV. The ends lost 6 bases at V and 5 bases at J; junction bases unmatched: 3. This CDR3 comprises 13 residues. CDR3 amino acids: CASRFSGGETQYF. The CDR3, as DNA: TGTGCCAGCAGGTTTAGCGGGGGGGAGACCCAGTACTTC.

This chain links TRBV10-3 with TRBJ1-4, with D perhaps matching TRBD1 (6 bases). The CDR3 loop spans 15 amino acids. V was cut by 5 bases and J by 8 bases, with 18 bases left in between. Per germline, CDR1 ENHRY and CDR2 SYGVKD. This chain's CDR3 is CAISLTGGGGEKLFF. CDR3 nucleotides: TGTGCCATCAGTCTCACCGGGGGCGGAGGGGAAAAACTGTTTTTT.

This clonotype was observed a few times. V usage is TRBV6-6 and J usage is TRBJ1-6; 7 nucleotides align to TRBD1. Germline V gene lookup returns CDR1 MNHNY and CDR2 SVGAGI (reference sequence). The CDR3 loop spans 15 amino acids. Trimming removed 1 base from V and 10 bases from J; junction bases left unmatched: 7. As DNA, the CDR3 is TGTGCCAGCAGTTACTTGGGGACAGTATACTCACCCCTCCACTTT. It specifies CASSYLGTVYSPLHF.